This entry is about one T cell receptor (beta chain). These data are taken from a study of blood T cell repertoires in COVID-19. Study as a whole: The United States, Italy and Spain were the sources of the acute and convalescent COVID-19 samples.

The V gene lost 5 bases and the J gene lost 0 bases, with 10 bases spanning the gap. The germline CDR1 and CDR2 sequences are MDHEN and SYDVKM. CDR3 length equals 14 residues. Profiled with immunoSEQ multiplex PCR; TCRdb holds only in-frame clones, not every one. The table records 120,000 or so clones, 85% of them present only once. The clonotype was recovered from a woman aged 80 or over with acute or convalescent COVID-19. The chain uses TRBV28 and TRBJ1-1; no definite D call. The sequenced sample consisted of peripheral blood. The CDR3 reads CASSTRQLNTEAFF. The DNA of the CDR3 is TGTGCCAGCAGTACTAGGCAATTGAACACTGAAGCTTTCTTT.